This TCR beta chain was observed in a study of beta chain features in type 1 diabetes. Points from the study as a whole: Moderate yet significant TCRB CDR3 shortening was seen in Type 1 diabetes patients in all four CD4+ subsets.

Germline loops: CDR1 MGHDK, CDR2 SYGVNS. Trimming pared 11 bases from V and 4 bases from J, leaving 11 bases between. This CDR3 has 11 amino acids. The authors reverse transcribed all of the isolated RNA, so sequencing captured expressed TCRB transcripts. The protocol was immunoSEQ multiplex PCR, while the TCRdb copy is restricted to in-frame clones and leaves out a portion. There are roughly 280,000 clones in the sample; roughly 25% occur only once, and 0.012% lies in the top ten. To note about this clone: Its antigen is currently unknown.

The sequenced sample was naive CD4+ T cells from blood. The receptor's source is a woman aged 30 to 39 with type 1 diabetes. V gene TRBV25-1 combines with J gene TRBJ2-5; TRBD1 is a possible D gene (5 bases). In DNA, the CDR3 is TGTGCCGTTTCTACAGGAGAGACCCAGTACTTC. It translates to CAVSTGETQYF.